A single T cell receptor (beta chain) is shown here with its context. Its matching antigen is unknown. Germline lookup yields CDR1 LNHDA and CDR2 SQIVND (reference sequence). There are 15 residues in the CDR3. V gave up 3 bases and J gave up 2 bases; unmatched junction bases: 4. Some clones are missing from TCRdb's copy, which holds only in-frame ones; the method was immunoSEQ multiplex PCR. The sample records more than 400,000 clones, about 90% being singletons. This entry is derived from a study of Ad26.COV2.S vaccination and SARS-CoV-2 variants. Turning to the study itself: Administration of Ad26.COV2.S was intramuscular, either once or twice 56 days apart. Whole-study results and caveats: Marked by substantial breadth, spike-specific CD8+ and CD4+ T cell responses were reportedly seen after vaccination. Possible underestimation of total T cell responses by the TCR breadth and depth analyses was noted. Vaccinees displayed broader spike-specific TCR repertoires than placebo recipients.

Treatment here: 15 to 20 received Ad26.COV2.S at low or high dose, single or two shots; about 5 received placebo; per-sample allocation not given. Specimens were obtained on day 63 following the first vaccine or placebo injection. Sequenced here: peripheral blood, sampled in a trial of Ad26.COV2.S vaccine versus placebo. The chain recombines TRBV19 with TRBJ1-5; 7 bases align to TRBD1. This receptor was taken from a person aged 18 to 65 who received the Ad26.COV2.S COVID-19 vaccine or a placebo. The CDR3 loop reads CASSMATGGNQPQHF. The CDR3 bases are TGTGCCAGTAGTATGGCTACAGGGGGCAATCAGCCCCAGCATTTT.